These 32 T cell receptor beta chains share one sample of origin, sequenced in a study of blood T cell repertoires in COVID-19. Method: immunoSEQ multiplex PCR; TCRdb's copy keeps in-frame clones and lacks some. The data contain about 210,000 clones, about nine tenths of them seen just once; the ten biggest clones take up 9% to 12%. The sample taken for sequencing was PBMCs or T cells enriched from blood (not recorded which). The receptors originated from a man aged 18 to 35 with acute COVID-19.

The V and J genes are TRBV28 and TRBJ2-7; D may be TRBD2 (5 bases). Germline CDR1 MDHEN, CDR2 SYDVKM. CDR3 size: 13 residues. V lost 6 bases and J lost 3, with 12 bases in between. As DNA, the CDR3 is TGTGCCAGCAGATCGTCCGGGAACTACGAGCAGTACTTC. Its translation: CASRSSGNYEQYF.

The rearrangement links TRBV5-1 to TRBJ1-1; D gene ambiguous. Per the germline V gene, CDR1 is SGHRS and CDR2 is YFSETQ. Trimming stripped 2 bases from V and 0 bases from J, with 8 bases between. The CDR3 is made up of 14 amino acids. CDR3 sequence reads: CASSLQPMNTEAFF. The CDR3 region has the DNA TGCGCCAGCAGCTTACAGCCTATGAACACTGAAGCTTTCTTT.

Comment on this clone: This sample also contains other DNA sequences that code for the same CDR3. The chain has TRBV28 and TRBJ2-2; the match to TRBD1 covers 7 bases. The CDR3 length is 14 residues. Germline V gene lookup returns CDR1 MDHEN and CDR2 SYDVKM. J was trimmed by 5 bases and V by 2 bases; bases with no gene match: 2. The CDR3 region is CASSLRGRTGELFF. The CDR3 bases are TGTGCCAGCAGTTTAAGGGGGCGGACCGGGGAGCTGTTTTTT.

This clone was found a few times. The CDR3 here is CASSRLSGRFSEQFF. Written as DNA, the CDR3 is TGCGCCAGCAGTAGGCTTAGCGGGAGGTTCAGTGAGCAGTTCTTC. The rearrangement joins TRBV10-1 to TRBJ2-1, with 10 bases fitting TRBD2. CDR3 size: 15 residues. V was clipped by 5 bases and J by 9 bases; unmatched bases: 10. Per germline, CDR1 WNHNN and CDR2 SYGVQD (reference sequence).

This chain uses TRBV6-2 or TRBV6-3 with TRBJ2-1; 14 positions match TRBD2. CDR3 length: 19 amino acids. Germline lookup yields CDR1 MNHEY and CDR2 SVGEGT. Germline trimming cut 6 bases from V and 7 bases from J; bases unmatched to any gene: 17. Here the CDR3 reads CASSTLPGLAGEMLNEQFF. Written as DNA, the CDR3 is TGTGCCAGCAGCACTCTTCCGGGACTAGCGGGAGAAATGTTGAATGAGCAGTTCTTC.

The chain recombines TRBV12-5 with TRBJ2-1, with D perhaps TRBD1 (7 bases). V was clipped by 0 bases and J by 6 bases, with 18 bases between them. Looked up from germline, CDR1 is LGHNT and CDR2 is FRNRAP. This CDR3 region has 17 residues. The CDR3 DNA reads as TGTGCTAGTGGTTTGGTACGGGGGACAGTAGCCATCAATGAGCAGTTCTTC. As protein: CASGLVRGTVAINEQFF.

The chain is built from TRBV3-1 (or the pseudogene TRBV3-2) and TRBJ2-1; 7 nucleotides match TRBD2. After removal of 5 bases from V and 9 bases from J, the junction contained 7 bases not matched to a gene. The CDR3 consists of 13 residues. In germline, CDR1 is LGHDT, CDR2 YNNKEL (reference sequence). The DNA for the CDR3 is TGTGCCAGCAGCGACAGCGGGGTTAGTGAGCAGTTCTTC. Translating it yields CASSDSGVSEQFF.

The V call is TRBV19, the J call TRBJ1-5; D perhaps matches TRBD1 (5 bases). V was shortened by 6 bases and J by 3 bases, with 12 bases between the two germline ends. This CDR3 has 14 residues. Germline lookup yields CDR1 LNHDA and CDR2 SQIVND (reference sequence). CDR3 sequence: CASRGGVYNQPQHF. The CDR3 bases are TGTGCCAGTAGGGGAGGGGTCTACAATCAGCCCCAGCATTTT.

The chain carries TRBV4-3 and TRBJ1-6, with a possible D match to TRBD1 (6 bases). The germline V gene encodes CDR1 LGHNA and CDR2 YSLEER. V was shortened by 8 bases and J by 6 bases, with 20 bases between the two germline ends. The CDR3 consists of 16 residues. CDR3 sequence reads: CASARTPGGRNSPLHF. The CDR3 nucleotides are TGCGCCAGCGCAAGAACCCCGGGGGGGCGTAATTCACCCCTCCACTTT.

The rearrangement links TRBV27 to TRBJ1-2; 7 bases map to TRBD1. This CDR3 spans 14 amino acids. V dropped 7 bases and J dropped 1; count of bases not matched to a gene: 6. Germline V CDR1 and CDR2: MNHEY, SMNVEV (reference sequence). CDR3 protein: CASKQGGRNYGYTF. The DNA of the CDR3 is TGTGCCAGCAAACAAGGGGGCCGTAACTATGGCTACACCTTC.

This chain uses TRBV27 with TRBJ2-1; D not certain. Trimming left V 5 bases short and J 5 bases short, with 4 bases between. CDR1 and CDR2 (germline): MNHEY, SMNVEV (reference sequence). CDR3 length: 11 residues. The CDR3 nucleotides read TGTGCCAGCAGTATCAACAATGAGCAGTTCTTC. This gives the protein CASSINNEQFF.

J is TRBJ1-6 and V is TRBV4-1; tentatively, D is TRBD1 (5 bases). Germline CDR1 MGHRA, CDR2 YSYEKL. Trimming stripped 1 base from V and 7 bases from J, with 11 bases between. CDR3 size: 15 residues. CDR3 sequence reads: CASSQGGRNNSPLHF. The DNA of the CDR3 is TGCGCCAGCAGCCAAGGGGGCAGGAACAATTCACCCCTCCACTTT.

The CDR3 loop reads CASTPRGVAGVNGELFF. The CDR3 DNA follows: TGTGCCAGTACCCCGAGGGGGGTAGCGGGAGTTAACGGGGAGCTGTTTTTT. The chain joins TRBV19 to TRBJ2-2, with TRBD2 matching over 9 bases. Germline V gene lookup returns CDR1 LNHDA and CDR2 SQIVND (reference sequence). The J segment lost 7 bases and the V segment lost 7 bases, leaving 16 bases of the junction unmatched. CDR3 length: 17 residues.

The chain recombines TRBV7-2 with TRBJ1-1, with 10 bases lining up with TRBD1. This CDR3 spans 16 amino acids. Germline values: CDR1 SGHTA, CDR2 FQGNSA. Trimming took 5 bases from V and 0 from J; bases not matched to a gene: 6. The CDR3 DNA is TGTGCCAGCAGCACCAGACAGGGGGCCTTGAACACTGAAGCTTTCTTT. It encodes CASSTRQGALNTEAFF.

The chain has TRBV15 and TRBJ1-4; 10 bases are shared with TRBD1. Looked up from germline, CDR1 is LNHNV and CDR2 is YYDKDF (reference sequence). J was trimmed by 7 bases and V by 3 bases; bases with no gene match: 2. The CDR3 runs to 14 residues. CDR3 sequence reads: CATSRDRGSEKLFF. In DNA, the CDR3 is TGTGCCACCAGCAGGGACAGGGGGAGTGAAAAACTGTTTTTT.

V and J are TRBV28 and TRBJ1-2; possible D gene TRBD1, 5 bases. V was shortened by 5 bases and J by 0 bases, with 10 bases between the two germline ends. Germline CDR1 reads MDHEN; CDR2 reads SYDVKM. There are 14 residues in the CDR3. This CDR3 reads CASSIPTANYGYTF. The DNA of the CDR3 is TGTGCCAGCAGTATCCCGACAGCTAACTATGGCTACACCTTC.

The rearrangement uses TRBV19 and TRBJ1-5; 7 bases map to TRBD1. The CDR3 loop spans 13 amino acids. Germline V gene lookup returns CDR1 LNHDA and CDR2 SQIVND (reference sequence). The J segment lost 6 bases and the V segment lost 6 bases, leaving 5 bases of the junction unmatched. CDR3 sequence reads: CASRRQGSQPQHF. The CDR3 bases are TGTGCCAGTAGGAGACAGGGTAGTCAGCCCCAGCATTTT.

The chain carries TRBV30 and TRBJ1-2, with D uncertain. The CDR3 runs 15 residues. Germline V gives CDR1 GTSNPN, CDR2 SVGIG (reference sequence). Trimming cost V 2 bases and J 4 bases, with 17 bases left between them. CDR3 amino acids: CAWSPRLTRSYGYTF. In nucleotides, the CDR3 is TGTGCCTGGAGTCCGCGCCTGACGAGGAGCTATGGCTACACCTTC.

V and J are TRBV7-8 and TRBJ2-7; possibly TRBD2 for D (6 bases). The CDR3 consists of 13 residues. Germline CDR1 reads SGHVS; CDR2 reads FQNEAQ. Trimming removed 5 bases at V and 1 base at J, with 9 bases between. The CDR3 loop reads CASSPGLSYEQYF. The CDR3 DNA reads as TGTGCCAGCAGCCCGGGACTTTCCTACGAGCAGTACTTC. Complete variable domain (other parts from reference TRBV7-8 and TRBJ2-7): GAGVSQSPRYKVAKRGQDVALRCDPISGHVSLFWYQQALGQGPEFLTYFQNEAQLDKSGLPSDRFFAERPEGSVSTLKIQRTQQEDSAVYLCASSPGLSYEQYFGPGTRLTVT.

This clone occurred once. V is TRBV19 and J is TRBJ2-5; 9 positions agree with TRBD2. Germline lookup yields CDR1 LNHDA and CDR2 SQIVND (reference sequence). Unmatched junction bases numbered 6, after V lost 5 bases and J lost 5 bases. The CDR3 has 14 amino acids. In DNA, the CDR3 is TGTGCCAGTAGTCCCGGGACTAGCTGGGAGACCCAGTACTTC. Its translation is CASSPGTSWETQYF.

CDR3 amino acids: CASSFRLYTDTQYF. The CDR3 DNA sequence: TGTGCCAGCAGTTTCAGGCTGTACACAGATACGCAGTATTTT. The chain is built from TRBV28 and TRBJ2-3; no definite D call. CDR3 length equals 14 residues. V was pared by 3 bases and J by 2 bases, with 9 bases between. The germline gives CDR1 MDHEN, CDR2 SYDVKM.

The rearrangement links TRBV13 to TRBJ2-7; TRBD2 might be the D (5 bases). CDR3 length: 15 residues. With 4 bases removed from V and 2 bases from J, the gap between germline ends came to 15 bases. Looked up from germline, CDR1 is PRHDT and CDR2 is FYEKMQ (reference sequence). The CDR3 is CASSYTRSGTYEQYF. Written as DNA, the CDR3 is TGTGCCAGCAGCTATACTAGGTCTGGAACCTACGAGCAGTACTTC.

The count of this clone is one. The chain carries TRBV19 and TRBJ1-5, with a possible D match to TRBD1 (6 bases). Between the trimmed V and J ends, which lost 1 base and 4 bases, there was a span of 14 bases. The CDR3 is made up of 16 amino acids. Germline-derived CDR1 and CDR2 are LNHDA and SQIVND (reference sequence). The CDR3 region is CASSIAGAVGNQPQHF. Written as DNA, the CDR3 is TGTGCCAGTAGTATAGCAGGGGCGGTGGGAAATCAGCCCCAGCATTTT.

The chain has TRBV19 and TRBJ1-4; 10 positions match TRBD1. The V gene end was trimmed by 8 bases and the J gene end by 10 bases; junction bases not matched to a gene: 7. This CDR3 contains 13 residues. Germline assignment: CDR1 LNHDA and CDR2 SQIVND (reference sequence). CDR3 loop: CASRRDRGPKLFF. CDR3 DNA: TGTGCCAGTCGCCGGGACAGGGGACCAAAACTGTTTTTT.

The chain links TRBV6-5 to TRBJ1-1; 7 bases align to TRBD1. Germline V gives CDR1 MNHEY, CDR2 SVGAGI. The CDR3 runs 13 residues. V lost 5 bases to trimming and J lost 7 bases; unmatched junction nucleotides: 7. The CDR3 DNA is TGTGCCAGCAGTCGTGGGACAGTAGATGAAGCTTTCTTT. This encodes CASSRGTVDEAFF.

This clone was seen a few times. The CDR3 is CASSHQQGAGDTEAFF. CDR3 sequence (DNA): TGCGCCAGCAGCCACCAACAGGGGGCAGGTGATACTGAAGCTTTCTTT. The rearrangement links TRBV4-3 to TRBJ1-1; the match to TRBD1 covers 9 bases. CDR1 and CDR2 from the germline V gene are LGHNA and YSLEER. The CDR3 loop spans 16 amino acids. V trimming: 3 bases; J trimming: 5 bases; junction bases outside the gene matches: 10.

The V call is TRBV7-6, the J call TRBJ2-6; 7 bases map to TRBD1. Losses at the gene ends were 1 base for V and 0 bases for J; bases not matched to a gene: 6. CDR3 length: 18 residues. Germline V lookup: CDR1 SGHVS, CDR2 FNYEAQ. Written as DNA, the CDR3 is TGTGCCAGCAGCTTAGGCAGGGGGACCTCCTCTGGGGCCAACGTCCTGACTTTC. As protein: CASSLGRGTSSGANVLTF. Looking up the rest from reference TRBV7-6 and TRBJ2-6 gives the full variable domain: GAGVSQSPRYKVTKRGQDVALRCDPISGHVSLYWYRQALGQGPEFLTYFNYEAQQDKSGLPNDRFSAERPEGSISTLTIQRTEQRDSAMYRCASSLGRGTSSGANVLTFGAGSRLTVL.

The chain carries TRBV27 and TRBJ1-3; 9 bases fit TRBD1. The CDR3 totals 12 residues. V was pared by 8 bases and J by 4 bases, with 0 bases of the junction left unmatched. Germline lookup yields CDR1 MNHEY and CDR2 SMNVEV (reference sequence). CDR3 protein: CASGTGGNTIYF. The CDR3 DNA reads TGTGCCAGCGGGACAGGGGGAAACACCATATATTTT.

The chain is built from TRBV6-5 and TRBJ2-7, with TRBD2 matching over 9 bases. The V gene end was trimmed by 1 base and the J gene end by 5 bases; junction bases not matched to a gene: 9. Looked up from germline, CDR1 is MNHEY and CDR2 is SVGAGI. The CDR3 spans 16 residues. CDR3 sequence (DNA): TGTGCCAGCAGTTACTTCACTAGCGGGTCGGACCACGAGCAGTACTTC. Its protein is CASSYFTSGSDHEQYF.

The gene calls are TRBV7-3 and TRBJ1-2, with 8 bases that match TRBD1. CDR3 length: 14 residues. Germline trimming cut 5 bases from V and 4 bases from J; bases unmatched to any gene: 6. CDR1 SGHTA and CDR2 FQGTGA come from the germline V gene. The CDR3 DNA reads as TGTGCCAGCAGCCCGACAGGGGACGGCTATGGCTACACCTTC. It yields the protein CASSPTGDGYGYTF.

The gene calls are TRBV21-1 and TRBJ2-5; the tabulated D call, TRBD2, remains unverified against the DNA. TRBV21-1 is given as a pseudogene. This CDR3 is built from 16 residues. The CDR3 is CASSKRRLAERETQYF. DNA of the CDR3: TGTGCCAGCAGCAAACGGCGATTAGCAGAGAGAGAGACCCAGTACTTC.

V and J are TRBV7-8 and TRBJ2-1, with TRBD2 matching over 7 bases. The J segment lost 1 base and the V segment lost 8 bases, leaving 14 bases of the junction unmatched. Germline V gene data show CDR1 as SGHVS and CDR2 as FQNEAQ. This CDR3 has 17 residues. CDR3 sequence: CASAIWEGGNSYNEQFF. As DNA, the CDR3 is TGTGCCAGCGCGATTTGGGAGGGCGGAAATTCCTACAATGAGCAGTTCTTC.